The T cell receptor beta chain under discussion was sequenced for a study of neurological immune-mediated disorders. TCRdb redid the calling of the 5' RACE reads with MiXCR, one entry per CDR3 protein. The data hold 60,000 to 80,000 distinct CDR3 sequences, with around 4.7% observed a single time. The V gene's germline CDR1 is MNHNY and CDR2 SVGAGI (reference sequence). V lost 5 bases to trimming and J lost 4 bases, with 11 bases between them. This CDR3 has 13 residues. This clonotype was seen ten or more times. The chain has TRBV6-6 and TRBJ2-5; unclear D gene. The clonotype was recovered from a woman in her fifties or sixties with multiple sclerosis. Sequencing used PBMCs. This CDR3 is CASSPFRGETQYF. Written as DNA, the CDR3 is TGTGCCAGCAGTCCCTTCCGAGGAGAGACCCAGTACTTC.